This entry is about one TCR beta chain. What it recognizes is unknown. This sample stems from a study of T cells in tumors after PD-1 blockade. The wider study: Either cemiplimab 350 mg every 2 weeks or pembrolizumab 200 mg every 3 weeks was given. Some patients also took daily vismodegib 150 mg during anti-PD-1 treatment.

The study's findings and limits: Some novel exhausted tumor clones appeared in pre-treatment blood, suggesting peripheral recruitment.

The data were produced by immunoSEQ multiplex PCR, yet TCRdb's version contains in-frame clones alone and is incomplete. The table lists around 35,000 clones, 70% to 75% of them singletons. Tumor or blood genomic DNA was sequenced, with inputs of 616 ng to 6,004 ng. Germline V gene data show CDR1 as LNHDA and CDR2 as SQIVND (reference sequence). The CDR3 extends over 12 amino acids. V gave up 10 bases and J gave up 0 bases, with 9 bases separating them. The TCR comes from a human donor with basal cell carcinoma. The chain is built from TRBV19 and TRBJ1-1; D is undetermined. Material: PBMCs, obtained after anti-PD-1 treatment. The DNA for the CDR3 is TGTGCCACCCGACACCTGAACACTGAAGCTTTCTTT. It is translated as CATRHLNTEAFF. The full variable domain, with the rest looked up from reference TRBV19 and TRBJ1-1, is DGGITQSPKYLFRKEGQNVTLSCEQNLNHDAMYWYRQDPGQGLRLIYYSQIVNDFQKGDIAEGYSVSREKKESFPLTVTSAQKNPTAFYLCATRHLNTEAFFGQGTRLTVV.